The 22 T cell receptor beta chains below come from one sample, sequenced in a study of blood T cell repertoires in COVID-19. The method was immunoSEQ multiplex PCR; TCRdb's version includes in-frame clones alone and lacks a portion of them. The data contain roughly 25,000 clones, around 89% of them singletons. The sample taken for sequencing was peripheral blood. Source of these receptors: a man aged 65-85 years with acute or convalescent COVID-19.

The rearrangement joins TRBV24-1 to TRBJ1-6, with D tentatively TRBD1 (5 bases). Trimming cost V 4 bases and J 7 bases, with 7 bases left between them. The CDR3 contains 13 residues. Germline V gives CDR1 KGHDR, CDR2 SFDVKD. CDR3 nucleotides: TGTGCCACCAGTGAAACAGGAAATTCACCCCTCCACTTT. The encoded protein is CATSETGNSPLHF.

The gene calls are TRBV20-1 and TRBJ2-7; TRBD1 is a possible D gene (6 bases). The CDR3 length is 11 residues. The germline V gene encodes CDR1 DFQATT and CDR2 SNEGSKA (reference sequence). V lost 6 bases and J lost 10, with 16 bases in between. The CDR3 spells CSAEQRQVQYF. Written as DNA, the CDR3 is TGCAGTGCGGAACAAAGACAGGTTCAGTACTTC.

V is TRBV10-3 and J is TRBJ1-5; 8 nucleotides align to TRBD1. The CDR3 loop spans 15 amino acids. J gave up 3 bases and V 4 bases, and 5 bases lay outside the gene matches. The V gene's germline CDR1 is ENHRY and CDR2 SYGVKD. Written as DNA, the CDR3 is TGTGCCATCAGTGGAGGACAGGGTACCAATCAGCCCCAGCATTTT. Protein product: CAISGGQGTNQPQHF.

DNA of the CDR3: TGTGCCAGCAGCCAAAGTCACAGCCAGCCCTACGAGCAGTACTTC. Translated: CASSQSHSQPYEQYF. The V gene is TRBV6-5, the J gene TRBJ2-7; no clear D. The CDR3 contains 15 residues. Germline lookup yields CDR1 MNHEY and CDR2 SVGAGI. Trimming took 6 bases from V and 2 from J, leaving 17 bases between them.

The chain recombines TRBV20-1 with TRBJ2-7, with 8 bases lining up with TRBD1. Trimming at V came to 3 bases and at J to 3 bases, leaving 4 bases not matched to a gene. The V gene's germline CDR1 is DFQATT and CDR2 SNEGSKA (reference sequence). The CDR3 length is 13 residues. CDR3 sequence: CSASETGVYEQYF. DNA of the CDR3: TGCAGTGCTAGTGAGACAGGGGTCTACGAGCAGTACTTC.

This rearrangement joins TRBV2 to TRBJ1-1; maybe TRBD1 (5 bases). V was cut by 6 bases and J by 4 bases, with 15 bases left in between. Germline V lookup: CDR1 SNHLY, CDR2 FYNNEI. This CDR3 contains 14 residues. CDR3 sequence: CASRLGGSGTEAFF. DNA of the CDR3: TGTGCCAGCAGATTGGGGGGTTCAGGCACTGAAGCTTTCTTT.

The chain is built from TRBV11-1 and TRBJ2-7; a weak D match, TRBD1 (5 bases). Trimming removed 5 bases at V and 4 bases at J, with 15 bases between. Germline V lookup: CDR1 SGHAT, CDR2 FQDESV (reference sequence). The CDR3 totals 14 residues. The CDR3 loop reads CASSPRQNAYEQYF. In nucleotides, the CDR3 is TGTGCCAGCAGCCCTCGACAGAATGCTTACGAGCAGTACTTC.

The chain carries TRBV3-1 (or the pseudogene TRBV3-2) and TRBJ1-4, with 8 bases identical to TRBD1. The CDR3 loop spans 13 amino acids. Germline loops: CDR1 LGHDT, CDR2 YNNKEL (reference sequence). The V and J ends lost 2 bases and 8 bases, in that order; junction bases with no gene match: 1. CDR3 sequence (DNA): TGTGCCAGCAGCCAATCAGGGGGCGAAAAACTGTTTTTT. Translated, it gives CASSQSGGEKLFF.

This clone showed up just once. Written as DNA, the CDR3 is TGTGCCAGCTCGTCAGACAGGGGCAATCAGCCCCAGCATTTT. The encoded protein is CASSSDRGNQPQHF. The J gene is TRBJ1-5, the V gene TRBV18, with TRBD1 identical over 7 bases. V lost 6 bases and J lost 2; bases outside the gene matches: 4. The CDR3 contains 14 residues. Germline assignment: CDR1 KGHSH and CDR2 LQKENI.

About this clone: This specimen includes other DNA sequences encoding the same CDR3. The CDR3 here is CASSSGLAVYNEQFF. CDR3 nucleotides: TGCGCCAGCAGCTCGGGACTAGCGGTTTACAATGAGCAGTTCTTC. The chain is built from TRBV5-1 and TRBJ2-1; 11 bases fit TRBD2. Germline CDR1 reads SGHRS; CDR2 reads YFSETQ. Trimming removed 3 bases from V and 4 bases from J; junction bases left unmatched: 3. The CDR3 is 15 amino acids.

This chain links TRBV5-1 with TRBJ2-3, with a possible D match to TRBD2 (6 bases). The V gene's germline CDR1 is SGHRS and CDR2 YFSETQ. Trimming shortened V by 0 bases and J by 4 bases, and 15 bases separated the two germline ends. The CDR3 spans 16 residues. The CDR3 here is CASSLALARDADTQYF. The CDR3 DNA reads TGCGCCAGCAGCTTGGCCCTAGCGAGGGACGCAGATACGCAGTATTTT. The variable domain in full, completed from reference TRBV5-1 and TRBJ2-3, reads KAGVTQTPRYLIKTRGQQVTLSCSPISGHRSVSWYQQTPGQGLQFLFEYFSETQRNKGNFPGRFSGRQFSNSRSEMNVSTLELGDSALYLCASSLALARDADTQYFGPGTRLTVL.

The chain carries TRBV3-1 (or the pseudogene TRBV3-2) and TRBJ2-7; no clear D. Trimming removed 0 bases at V and 6 bases at J, with 6 bases between. The CDR3 spans 12 residues. Per germline, CDR1 LGHDT and CDR2 YNNKEL (reference sequence). The CDR3 is CASSQDNTEQYF. CDR3 nucleotide sequence: TGTGCCAGCAGCCAAGACAACACCGAGCAGTACTTC.

The chain carries TRBV2 and TRBJ1-2; 8 positions match TRBD1. From germline, CDR1 is SNHLY and CDR2 FYNNEI. The V and J ends lost 7 bases and 13 bases, in that order; junction bases with no gene match: 8. The CDR3 loop spans 11 amino acids. CDR3 protein: CASTFRQGSTF. In nucleotides, the CDR3 is TGTGCCAGCACCTTTAGACAGGGGAGCACCTTC.

This chain connects TRBV2 to TRBJ2-2, with D hard to call. Trimming stripped 4 bases from V and 8 bases from J, with 14 bases between. The CDR3 runs 14 residues. Per germline, CDR1 SNHLY and CDR2 FYNNEI. The CDR3 DNA is TGTGCCAGCAGTGGGGTGACTTCCGGGGGGGAGCTGTTTTTT. Translation gives CASSGVTSGGELFF. Full variable domain (remainder filled in from reference TRBV2 and TRBJ2-2): EPEVTQTPSHQVTQMGQEVILRCVPISNHLYFYWYRQILGQKVEFLVSFYNNEISEKSEIFDDQFSVERPDGSNFTLKIRSTKLEDSAMYFCASSGVTSGGELFFGEGSRLTVL.

The genes are TRBV9 and TRBJ2-1; the match to TRBD1 covers 9 bases. V lost 4 bases, J lost 6 bases, and 5 bases stayed unmatched. CDR1 and CDR2 (germline): SGDLS, YYNGEE. The CDR3 extends over 14 amino acids. The CDR3 DNA follows: TGTGCCAGCAGCACCGGGACAGGGTTCAATGAGCAGTTCTTC. Its translation is CASSTGTGFNEQFF.

This clone was seen only once. The V gene is TRBV4-2, the J gene TRBJ2-3; D unclear. Germline CDR1 LGHNA, CDR2 YNFKEQ. V was cut by 1 base and J by 0 bases, with 8 bases left in between. This CDR3 is built from 15 residues. Here the CDR3 DNA reads TGTGCCAGCAGCCAAGCCCCCACTAGCACAGATACGCAGTATTTT. Residues: CASSQAPTSTDTQYF.

This chain connects TRBV6-5 to TRBJ2-3; D perhaps matches TRBD2 (6 bases). Trimming cost V 6 bases and J 6 bases, with 13 bases left between them. The CDR3 consists of 13 residues. Germline V gives CDR1 MNHEY, CDR2 SVGAGI. The chain's CDR3 is CASSRGSRDTQYF. The CDR3 DNA follows: TGTGCCAGCAGCCGGGGGAGTAGGGATACGCAGTATTTT.

The chain uses TRBV18 and TRBJ2-1; maybe TRBD2 (6 bases). The V end was cut by 6 bases, the J end by 5 bases, with 20 bases between. Per the germline V gene, CDR1 is KGHSH and CDR2 is LQKENI. This CDR3 has 16 residues. CDR3 coding DNA: TGTGCCAGCTCCCCCACGAGGGGCGGGGCCGACAATGAGCAGTTCTTC. The encoded protein is CASSPTRGGADNEQFF.

The chain links TRBV12-3 or TRBV12-4 to TRBJ1-6; D possibly corresponds to TRBD1 (5 bases). The CDR3 sequence is 13 residues long. Trimming shortened V by 3 bases and J by 10 bases, and 10 bases separated the two germline ends. CDR3: CASSFTGDSPLHF. CDR3 nucleotide sequence: TGTGCCAGCAGTTTTACGGGGGACTCACCCCTCCACTTT.

This clone was seen only a few times. The J gene is TRBJ2-6, the V gene TRBV5-4; D may be TRBD1 (6 bases). Trimming left V 4 bases short and J 2 bases short, with 10 bases between. Germline V gives CDR1 SGHNT, CDR2 YYREEE (reference sequence). The length of the CDR3 is 15 residues. In DNA, the CDR3 is TGTGCCAGCAGCACATACAGGGCTGGGGCCAACGTCCTGACTTTC. Amino acids: CASSTYRAGANVLTF. Full variable domain (rest looked up from reference TRBV5-4 and TRBJ2-6): ETGVTQSPTHLIKTRGQQVTLRCSSQSGHNTVSWYQQALGQGPQFIFQYYREEENGRGNFPPRFSGLQFPNYSSELNVNALELDDSALYLCASSTYRAGANVLTFGAGSRLTVL.

The gene calls are TRBV10-3 and TRBJ2-3; 13 bases line up with TRBD2. CDR1 ENHRY and CDR2 SYGVKD come from the germline V gene. The CDR3 runs 17 residues. Trimming at V came to 7 bases and at J to 1 base, leaving 8 bases not matched to a gene. The CDR3 is CAITPGLAGAGTDTQYF. The CDR3 DNA reads as TGTGCCATCACCCCCGGACTAGCGGGGGCTGGCACAGATACGCAGTATTTT.

DNA for the CDR3: TGTGCCAGCAGTGAACAAGGGGATGGCTACACCTTC. Amino acid sequence: CASSEQGDGYTF. The rearrangement joins TRBV6-1 to TRBJ1-2; possible D gene TRBD1, 5 bases. The CDR3 is 12 amino acids. Germline CDR1 is MNHNS and CDR2 is SASEGT. Between the trimmed V and J ends, which lost 2 bases and 6 bases, there was a span of 7 bases.